This is a list of T cell receptor beta chains from one sample in a study of T cells after yellow fever vaccination. TCRdb re-derived calls from the 5' RACE reads in MiXCR, one entry per CDR3 protein. The sample consists of just over 250,000 distinct CDR3 sequences, around 5.3% of them appearing once. Specimen: CD4+ T cells sorted from PBMCs, collected on the day of the yellow fever booster vaccination. These receptors were taken from a young man who received the YFV17D yellow fever vaccine. Each CDR3 is given with its conserved first and last residue. A D gene is named only where the DNA matches it firmly. The size field is filled for only some rows; it gives once, few, many or a size class.

DNA,CDR3,D,size,J,V
TGTGCCAGCAGTTTGACTAGCGGGGGGCCGGGCACCGGGGAGCTGTTTTTT,CASSLTSGGPGTGELFF,TRBD2,-,TRBJ2-2,TRBV12-3/TRBV12-4
TGCGCCAGCAGCTTGAGTGACTTGTCCACAGATACGCAGTATTTT,CASSLSDLSTDTQYF,-,few,TRBJ2-3,TRBV5-1
TGTGCCAGCAGCACGGTGGGTGGCCGGGAGCAGTTCTTC,CASSTVGGREQFF,-,-,TRBJ2-1,TRBV7-2
TGTGCCAGCTCACCAGGGGCAGAGTACGAGCAGTACTTC,CASSPGAEYEQYF,-,few,TRBJ2-7,TRBV18
TGTGCCAGCGTTCTCCCTGACTCGGCGGGGAATGAGCAGTTCTTC,CASVLPDSAGNEQFF,-,-,TRBJ2-1,TRBV7-9
TGCAGTGCTAGCGAACAACCAGGGGAAAAACTGTTTTTT,CSASEQPGEKLFF,-,-,TRBJ1-4,TRBV20-1
TGTGCCAGCAGCTTATTCGGTAGTAGTGAGCAGTTCTTC,CASSLFGSSEQFF,-,many,TRBJ2-1,TRBV7-8
TGCGCCAGCAGCTTCGACCCACTAGCGGGGGGTCCCGAGCAGTACTTC,CASSFDPLAGGPEQYF,TRBD2,few,TRBJ2-7,TRBV5-1
TGTGCCAGCAGCTTAGCAAGCAGACAGGGGAACTTCAATCAGCCCCAGCATTTT,CASSLASRQGNFNQPQHF,TRBD1,few,TRBJ1-5,TRBV7-8
TGTGCCAGCGCGCAGGGGCGCTCCTATAATTCACCCCTCCACTTT,CASAQGRSYNSPLHF,-,few,TRBJ1-6,TRBV27
TGCGCCAGCAGCATAACAGGGGGCGGCACTGAAGCTTTCTTT,CASSITGGGTEAFF,TRBD1,few,TRBJ1-1,TRBV5-1
TGTGCCAGCAGCTCCCCACAGGTACCGTACACTGAAGCTTTCTTT,CASSSPQVPYTEAFF,-,-,TRBJ1-1,TRBV7-8